This TCR beta chain was documented in a study of control samples from healthy donors and cancer patients. TCRdb's table, derived via immunoSEQ multiplex PCR, lists solely in-frame clones and lacks some. The sample records 150,000 to 200,000 clones, about 93% being singletons. Germline V gives CDR1 MNHEY, CDR2 SVGAGI. Trimming removed 1 base at V and 0 bases at J, with 13 bases between. This CDR3 comprises 16 residues. This sequence was found in a young woman in good health. Sample: blood. This chain links TRBV6-5 with TRBJ2-7; TRBD1 might be the D (6 bases). CDR3 protein: CASSYFDRDISYEQYF. CDR3 DNA sequence: TGTGCCAGCAGTTACTTCGATCGGGACATCTCCTACGAGCAGTACTTC.